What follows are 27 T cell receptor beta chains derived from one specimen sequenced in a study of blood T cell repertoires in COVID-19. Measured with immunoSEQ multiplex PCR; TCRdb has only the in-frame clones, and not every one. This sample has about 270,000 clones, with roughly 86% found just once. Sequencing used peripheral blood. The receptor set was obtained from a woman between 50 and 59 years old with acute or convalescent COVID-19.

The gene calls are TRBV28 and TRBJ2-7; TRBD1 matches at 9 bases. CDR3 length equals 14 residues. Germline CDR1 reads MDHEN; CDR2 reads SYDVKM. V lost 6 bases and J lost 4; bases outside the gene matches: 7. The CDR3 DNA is TGTGCCAGCAGCCCCCGGGACAGGGCTTACGAGCAGTACTTC. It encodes CASSPRDRAYEQYF.

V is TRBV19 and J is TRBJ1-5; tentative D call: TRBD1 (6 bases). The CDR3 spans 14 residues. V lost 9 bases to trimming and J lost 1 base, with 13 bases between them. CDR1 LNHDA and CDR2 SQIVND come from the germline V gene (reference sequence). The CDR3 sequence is CASRTGYSNQPQHF. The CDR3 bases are TGTGCCAGCCGAACAGGGTACAGCAATCAGCCCCAGCATTTT.

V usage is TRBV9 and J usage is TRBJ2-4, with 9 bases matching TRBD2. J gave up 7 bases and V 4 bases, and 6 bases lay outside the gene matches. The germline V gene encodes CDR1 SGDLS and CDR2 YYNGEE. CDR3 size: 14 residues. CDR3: CASSPWTSANIQYF. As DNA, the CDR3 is TGTGCCAGCAGCCCATGGACTAGCGCGAACATTCAGTACTTC. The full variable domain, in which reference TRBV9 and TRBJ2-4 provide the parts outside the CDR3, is DSGVTQTPKHLITATGQRVTLRCSPRSGDLSVYWYQQSLDQGLQFLIQYYNGEERAKGNILERFSAQQFPDLHSELNLSSLELGDSALYFCASSPWTSANIQYFGAGTRLSVL.

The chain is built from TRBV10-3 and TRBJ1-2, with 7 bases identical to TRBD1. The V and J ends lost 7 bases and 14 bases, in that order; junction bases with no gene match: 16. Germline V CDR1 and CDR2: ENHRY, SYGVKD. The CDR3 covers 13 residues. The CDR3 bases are TGTGCCATCAAAGGGGACAGAGTAGCTTTGCGGACCTTC. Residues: CAIKGDRVALRTF.

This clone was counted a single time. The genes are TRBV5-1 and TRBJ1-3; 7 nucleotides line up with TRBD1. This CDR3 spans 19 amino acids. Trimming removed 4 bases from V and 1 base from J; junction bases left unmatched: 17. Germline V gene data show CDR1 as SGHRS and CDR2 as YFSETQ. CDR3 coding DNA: TGCGCCAGCAGCCCGGTTGCGGGACAGAGGGGGCGGTCTGGAAACACCATATATTTT. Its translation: CASSPVAGQRGRSGNTIYF.

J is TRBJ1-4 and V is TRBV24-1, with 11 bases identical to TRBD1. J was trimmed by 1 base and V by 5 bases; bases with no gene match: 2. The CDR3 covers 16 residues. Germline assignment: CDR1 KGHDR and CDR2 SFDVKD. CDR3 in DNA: TGTGCCACCAGTGCGGGACAGGGGGAAACTAATGAAAAACTGTTTTTT. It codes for CATSAGQGETNEKLFF.

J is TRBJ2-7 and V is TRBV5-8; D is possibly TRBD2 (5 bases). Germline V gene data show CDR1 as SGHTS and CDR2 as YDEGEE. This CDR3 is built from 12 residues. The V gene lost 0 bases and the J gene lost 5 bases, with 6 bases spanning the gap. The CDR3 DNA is TGTGCCAGCAGCTTGGACGGGAACGAGCAGTACTTC. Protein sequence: CASSLDGNEQYF.

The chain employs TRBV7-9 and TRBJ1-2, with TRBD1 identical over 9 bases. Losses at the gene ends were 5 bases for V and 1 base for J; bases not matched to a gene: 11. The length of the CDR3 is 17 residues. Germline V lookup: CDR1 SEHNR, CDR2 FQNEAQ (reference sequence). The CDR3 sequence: CASSRPPGQGDNYGYTF. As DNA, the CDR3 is TGTGCCAGCAGCCGCCCCCCGGGACAGGGTGATAACTATGGCTACACCTTC. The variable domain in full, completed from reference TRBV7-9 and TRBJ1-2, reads DTGVSQNPRHKITKRGQNVTFRCDPISEHNRLYWYRQTLGQGPEFLTYFQNEAQLEKSRLLSDRFSAERPKGSFSTLEIQRTEQGDSAMYLCASSRPPGQGDNYGYTFGSGTRLTVV.

CDR3 in DNA: TGTGCCAGCAGCCCAACAAACACCGGGGAGCTGTTTTTT. It is translated as CASSPTNTGELFF. V usage is TRBV7-6 and J usage is TRBJ2-2, with D hard to call. Germline V gene data show CDR1 as SGHVS and CDR2 as FNYEAQ. V was trimmed by 5 bases and J by 2 bases, leaving 6 bases between them. There are 13 residues in the CDR3.

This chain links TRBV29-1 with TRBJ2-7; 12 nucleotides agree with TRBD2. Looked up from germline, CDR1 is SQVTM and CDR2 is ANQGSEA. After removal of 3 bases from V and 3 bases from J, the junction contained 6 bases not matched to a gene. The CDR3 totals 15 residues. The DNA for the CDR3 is TGCAGCGTTGAGACTAGCGGGAGACGAAACTACGAGCAGTACTTC. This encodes CSVETSGRRNYEQYF.

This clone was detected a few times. The CDR3 spells CASSPGQMSYGYTF. CDR3 sequence (DNA): TGTGCCAGCAGTCCCGGACAGATGAGCTATGGCTACACCTTC. The V and J genes are TRBV28 and TRBJ1-2; TRBD1 might be the D (6 bases). V lost 5 bases to trimming and J lost 4 bases, with 14 bases between them. The length of the CDR3 is 14 residues. Germline V gene lookup returns CDR1 MDHEN and CDR2 SYDVKM.

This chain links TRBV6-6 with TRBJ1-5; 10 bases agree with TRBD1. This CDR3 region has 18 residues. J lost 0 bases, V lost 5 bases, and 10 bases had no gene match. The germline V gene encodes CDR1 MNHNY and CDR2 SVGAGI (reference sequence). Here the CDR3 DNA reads TGTGCCAGCAGTCGCGCCGGGACAGGGGACTATAGCAATCAGCCCCAGCATTTT. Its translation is CASSRAGTGDYSNQPQHF.

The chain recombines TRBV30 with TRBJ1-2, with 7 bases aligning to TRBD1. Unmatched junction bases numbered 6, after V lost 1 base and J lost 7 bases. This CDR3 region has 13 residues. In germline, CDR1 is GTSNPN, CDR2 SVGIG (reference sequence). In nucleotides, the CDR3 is TGTGCCTGGAGTGGGCTACAGGGGTTTGGCTACACCTTC. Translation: CAWSGLQGFGYTF.

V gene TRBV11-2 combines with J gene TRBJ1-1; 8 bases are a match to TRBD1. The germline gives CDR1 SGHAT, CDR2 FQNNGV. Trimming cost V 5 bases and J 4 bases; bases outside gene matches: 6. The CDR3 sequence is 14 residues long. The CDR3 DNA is TGTGCCAGCAGCCCAGTCACAGGGGGCACTGAAGCTTTCTTT. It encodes CASSPVTGGTEAFF. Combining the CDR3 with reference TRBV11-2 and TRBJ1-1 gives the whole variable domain EAGVAQSPRYKIIEKRQSVAFWCNPISGHATLYWYQQILGQGPKLLIQFQNNGVVDDSQLPKDRFSAERLKGVDSTLKIQPAKLEDSAVYLCASSPVTGGTEAFFGQGTRLTVV.

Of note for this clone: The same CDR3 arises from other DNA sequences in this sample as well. CDR3 nucleotide sequence: TGTGCCAGTAGCATTACAGGGGGCGGTGAAAAACTGTTTTTT. Its protein product is CASSITGGGEKLFF. The chain recombines TRBV19 with TRBJ1-4; the match to TRBD1 covers 9 bases. The germline gives CDR1 LNHDA, CDR2 SQIVND (reference sequence). The ends lost 6 bases at V and 7 bases at J; junction bases unmatched: 6. This CDR3 spans 14 amino acids.

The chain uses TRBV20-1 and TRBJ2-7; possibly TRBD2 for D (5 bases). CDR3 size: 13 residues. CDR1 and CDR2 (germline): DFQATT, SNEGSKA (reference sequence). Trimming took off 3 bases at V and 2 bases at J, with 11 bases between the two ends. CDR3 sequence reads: CSASHIATYEQYF. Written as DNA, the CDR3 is TGCAGTGCTAGTCACATAGCGACCTACGAGCAGTACTTC.

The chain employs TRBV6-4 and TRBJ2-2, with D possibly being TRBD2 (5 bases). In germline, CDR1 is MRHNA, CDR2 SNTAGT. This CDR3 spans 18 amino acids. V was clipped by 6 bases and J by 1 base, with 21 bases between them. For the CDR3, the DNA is TGTGCCAGCAGCCGACATGCGGAGGTGGCGATGAACACCGGGGAGCTGTTTTTT. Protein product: CASSRHAEVAMNTGELFF.

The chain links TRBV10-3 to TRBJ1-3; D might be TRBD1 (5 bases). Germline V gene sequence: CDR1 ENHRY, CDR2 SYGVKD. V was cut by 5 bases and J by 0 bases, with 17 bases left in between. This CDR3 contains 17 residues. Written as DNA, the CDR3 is TGTGCCATCAGTTCCTTCAAAGGGGTCTTCTCTGGAAACACCATATATTTT. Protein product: CAISSFKGVFSGNTIYF.

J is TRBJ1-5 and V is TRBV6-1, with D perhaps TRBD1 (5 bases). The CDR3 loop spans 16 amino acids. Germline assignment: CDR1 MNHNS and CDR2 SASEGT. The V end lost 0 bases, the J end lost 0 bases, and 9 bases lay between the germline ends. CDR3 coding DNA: TGTGCCAGCAGTGAAGCGACAGCCTATAGCAATCAGCCCCAGCATTTT. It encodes CASSEATAYSNQPQHF.

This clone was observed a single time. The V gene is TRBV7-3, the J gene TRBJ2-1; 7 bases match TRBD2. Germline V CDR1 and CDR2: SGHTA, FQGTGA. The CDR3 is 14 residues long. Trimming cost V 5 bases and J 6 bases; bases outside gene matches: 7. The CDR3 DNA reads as TGTGCCAGCAGCCTCGGACTAGACGGCAATGAGCAGTTCTTC. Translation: CASSLGLDGNEQFF.

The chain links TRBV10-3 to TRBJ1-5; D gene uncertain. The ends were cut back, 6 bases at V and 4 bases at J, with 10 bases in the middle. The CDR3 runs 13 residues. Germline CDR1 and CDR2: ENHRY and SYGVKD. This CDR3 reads CAISANMNQPQHF. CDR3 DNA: TGTGCCATCAGCGCAAACATGAATCAGCCCCAGCATTTT.

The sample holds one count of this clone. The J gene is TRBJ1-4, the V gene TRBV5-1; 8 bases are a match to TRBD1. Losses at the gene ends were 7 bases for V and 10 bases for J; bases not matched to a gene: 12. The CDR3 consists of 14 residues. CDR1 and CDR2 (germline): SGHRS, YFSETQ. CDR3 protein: CASGEDRGLGKLFF. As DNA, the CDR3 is TGCGCCAGCGGAGAAGACAGGGGACTTGGAAAACTGTTTTTT.

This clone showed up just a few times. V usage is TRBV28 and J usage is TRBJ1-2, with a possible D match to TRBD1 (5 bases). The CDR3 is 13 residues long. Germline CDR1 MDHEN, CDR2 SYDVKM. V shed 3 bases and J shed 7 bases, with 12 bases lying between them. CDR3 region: CASSFPGKGGYTF. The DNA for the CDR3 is TGTGCCAGCAGTTTTCCAGGGAAGGGTGGCTACACCTTC.

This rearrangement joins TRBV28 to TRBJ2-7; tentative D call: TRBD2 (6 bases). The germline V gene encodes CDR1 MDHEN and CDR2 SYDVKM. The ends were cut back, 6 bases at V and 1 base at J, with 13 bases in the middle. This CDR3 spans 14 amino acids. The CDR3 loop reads CASSGGLPSYEQYF. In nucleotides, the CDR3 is TGTGCCAGCAGCGGGGGACTGCCGTCCTACGAGCAGTACTTC.

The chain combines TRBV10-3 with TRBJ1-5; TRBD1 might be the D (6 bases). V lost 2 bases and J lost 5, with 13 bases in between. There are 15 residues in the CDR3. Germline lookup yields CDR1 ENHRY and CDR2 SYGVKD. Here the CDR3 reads CAISEGGRTYQPQHF. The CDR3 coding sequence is TGTGCCATCAGTGAGGGGGGCCGGACGTATCAGCCCCAGCATTTT.

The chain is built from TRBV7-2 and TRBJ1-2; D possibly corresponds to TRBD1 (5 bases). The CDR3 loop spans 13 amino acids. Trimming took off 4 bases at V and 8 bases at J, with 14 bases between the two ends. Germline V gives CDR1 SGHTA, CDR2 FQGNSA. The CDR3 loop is CASSSRGRPGYTF. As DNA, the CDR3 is TGTGCCAGCAGCTCTAGGGGCCGACCGGGCTACACCTTC.

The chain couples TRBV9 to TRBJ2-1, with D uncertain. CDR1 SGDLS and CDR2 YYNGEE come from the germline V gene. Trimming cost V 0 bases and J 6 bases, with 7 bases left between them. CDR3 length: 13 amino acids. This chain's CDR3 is CASSVGAANEQFF. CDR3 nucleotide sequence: TGTGCCAGCAGCGTAGGGGCCGCCAATGAGCAGTTCTTC.